Each of the 15 T cell receptor beta chains below was sequenced from the same sample in a study of OX40 agonist ivuxolimab in advanced cancers. Only in-frame clones appear in the TCRdb table, and some are missing; sequencing was by immunoSEQ multiplex PCR. Among tens of thousands of clones listed, approximately 89% were seen once. The specimen comprised CD4+ or CD8+ T cells sorted from blood, sampled in a trial of the OX40 agonist ivuxolimab. Every receptor here comes from an adult with an advanced solid tumor such as melanoma, head and neck, liver or kidney cancer.

The chain has TRBV11-2 and TRBJ1-6; a possible D gene is TRBD1 (6 bases). Germline-derived CDR1 and CDR2 are SGHAT and FQNNGV. This CDR3 has 15 amino acids. Trimming stripped 0 bases from V and 13 bases from J, with 16 bases between. The CDR3 DNA follows: TGTGCCAGCAGCTTAGATCTAGGGGGGGATACGCCCCTCCACTTT. Protein: CASSLDLGGDTPLHF.

CDR3 amino acids: CASGSVYTEAFF. DNA of the CDR3: TGTGCTAGTGGTTCCGTATACACTGAAGCTTTCTTT. The chain is built from TRBV12-5 and TRBJ1-1, with D unclear. The germline gives CDR1 LGHNT, CDR2 FRNRAP. The CDR3 is 12 residues long. V was pared by 4 bases and J by 3 bases, with 6 bases between.

The chain uses TRBV11-2 and TRBJ2-3; 7 bases match TRBD1. Germline V lookup: CDR1 SGHAT, CDR2 FQNNGV. J was trimmed by 0 bases and V by 5 bases; bases with no gene match: 2. This CDR3 spans 14 amino acids. CDR3 in DNA: TGTGCCAGCAGCCTGACAGGGAGCACAGATACGCAGTATTTT. It translates to CASSLTGSTDTQYF.

The rearrangement uses TRBV7-9 and TRBJ1-2, with D unclear. The CDR3 length is 14 residues. CDR1 is SEHNR and CDR2 is FQNEAQ in the germline V gene (reference sequence). V dropped 1 base and J dropped 2 bases, with 8 bases sitting between them. CDR3 in DNA: TGTGCCAGCAGCTTAGACAGCATAAACTATGGCTACACCTTC. Amino acids: CASSLDSINYGYTF. Supplemented by reference TRBV7-9 and TRBJ1-2, the full variable domain reads DTGVSQNPRHKITKRGQNVTFRCDPISEHNRLYWYRQTLGQGPEFLTYFQNEAQLEKSRLLSDRFSAERPKGSFSTLEIQRTEQGDSAMYLCASSLDSINYGYTFGSGTRLTVV.

The rearrangement links TRBV10-3 to TRBJ2-3; 9 positions match TRBD1. Germline V gives CDR1 ENHRY, CDR2 SYGVKD. The V gene end was trimmed by 6 bases and the J gene end by 1 base; junction bases not matched to a gene: 2. CDR3 length: 14 residues. The CDR3 nucleotides read TGTGCCATCAGCCGGGACAGGGGCACAGATACGCAGTATTTT. This codes for CAISRDRGTDTQYF.

This clone appeared a single time. V is TRBV12-5 and J is TRBJ2-7; 12 bases are a match to TRBD2. Germline CDR1 and CDR2: LGHNT and FRNRAP. This CDR3 spans 17 amino acids. Losses at the gene ends were 5 bases for V and 0 bases for J; bases not matched to a gene: 8. The CDR3 bases are TGTGCTAGTGGTCAGAGACTAGCGGGGGATTTCTCCTACGAGCAGTACTTC. Translated: CASGQRLAGDFSYEQYF.

The chain carries TRBV4-1 and TRBJ2-7; D may be TRBD1 (6 bases). The CDR3 extends over 14 amino acids. From germline, CDR1 is MGHRA and CDR2 YSYEKL. Trimming cost V 4 bases and J 1 base, with 11 bases left between them. The CDR3 DNA follows: TGCGCCAGCAGCCGCGTAGGACAGTCCTACGAGCAGTACTTC. Translation: CASSRVGQSYEQYF.

The chain is built from TRBV6-1 and TRBJ1-1; a weak D match, TRBD1 (5 bases). This CDR3 has 12 amino acids. The V gene lost 5 bases and the J gene lost 5 bases, with 9 bases spanning the gap. The germline V gene has CDR1 MNHNS and CDR2 SASEGT. This CDR3 reads CASSWGDTEAFF. The CDR3 DNA is TGTGCCAGCAGTTGGGGCGATACTGAAGCTTTCTTT.

The V call is TRBV6-5, the J call TRBJ1-2; 7 nucleotides line up with TRBD1. CDR3 length: 15 residues. With V trimmed by 6 bases and J by 4 bases, 11 bases remained unmatched. Germline CDR1 and CDR2: MNHEY and SVGAGI. This chain's CDR3 is CASRARVTGTYGYTF. The CDR3 nucleotides read TGTGCCAGCAGGGCCAGAGTGACAGGGACCTATGGCTACACCTTC.

The sample holds one count of this clone. The CDR3 spells CASSGGQGITDTQYF. In DNA form, the CDR3 reads TGTGCCAGCAGCGGGGGACAGGGGATAACAGATACGCAGTATTTT. The chain recombines TRBV5-4 with TRBJ2-3; TRBD1 aligns across 10 bases. CDR1 is SGHNT and CDR2 is YYREEE in the germline V gene (reference sequence). The CDR3 has 15 residues. With V trimmed by 4 bases and J by 3 bases, 5 bases remained unmatched.

The V gene is TRBV2, the J gene TRBJ1-2, with 10 bases matching TRBD1. Losses at the gene ends were 5 bases for V and 4 bases for J; bases not matched to a gene: 1. Germline CDR1 reads SNHLY; CDR2 reads FYNNEI. This CDR3 has 13 residues. The CDR3 sequence is CASSWTGGYGYTF. The DNA for the CDR3 is TGTGCCAGCAGTTGGACAGGGGGCTATGGCTACACCTTC.

This clone was picked up a small number of times. The gene calls are TRBV7-8 and TRBJ1-6; D remains unclear. Germline loops: CDR1 SGHVS, CDR2 FQNEAQ. The length of the CDR3 is 14 residues. Trimming cost V 4 bases and J 8 bases, with 12 bases left between them. The DNA of the CDR3 is TGTGCCAGCAGCTCCACCGGGTATCATTCACCCCTCCACTTT. Residues: CASSSTGYHSPLHF.

The chain joins TRBV30 to TRBJ2-5, with TRBD2 as a possible D gene (7 bases). The CDR3 loop spans 15 amino acids. V lost 0 bases and J lost 1, with 12 bases in between. Germline CDR1 reads GTSNPN; CDR2 reads SVGIG (reference sequence). The CDR3 spells CAWSVRGGIQETQYF. CDR3 nucleotide sequence: TGTGCCTGGAGTGTAAGGGGGGGGATCCAAGAGACCCAGTACTTC.

The chain combines TRBV11-2 with TRBJ2-7; D not certain. The length of the CDR3 is 15 residues. The ends were cut back, 2 bases at V and 9 bases at J, with 20 bases in the middle. From germline, CDR1 is SGHAT and CDR2 FQNNGV. CDR3 nucleotides: TGTGCCAGCAGCTTAAGAGGCCCAAAAAACGACGTGCAGTACTTC. Translating it yields CASSLRGPKNDVQYF. Variable domain in full (rest from reference TRBV11-2 and TRBJ2-7): EAGVAQSPRYKIIEKRQSVAFWCNPISGHATLYWYQQILGQGPKLLIQFQNNGVVDDSQLPKDRFSAERLKGVDSTLKIQPAKLEDSAVYLCASSLRGPKNDVQYFGPGTRLTVT.

The chain is built from TRBV9 and TRBJ2-7, with a weak D call TRBD2 (6 bases). Germline lookup yields CDR1 SGDLS and CDR2 YYNGEE. Trimming stripped 4 bases from V and 3 bases from J, with 14 bases between. This CDR3 comprises 14 residues. CDR3 residues: CASSPYGRDYEQYF. As DNA, the CDR3 is TGTGCCAGCAGCCCCTACGGGAGAGACTACGAGCAGTACTTC.